The source of this T cell receptor beta chain is a study of shared clonotypes between healthy human individuals (TCRdb year 2020). For the study in its entirety: The cohort comprised a couple of women and a few men aged 18 to 49 years. For each donor, three plates each were used for CD4 naive and CD4 memory, two plates were used for CD8 naive, and one plate was used for CD8 memory. Per donor, leukapheresis produced somewhere between about 0.9 and 10 billion PBMCs. To estimate repertoire size and how much clonotype sharing occurs between individuals, the study deeply sequenced the blood TCR repertoires of a handful of healthy adults. To increase sequencing depth and limit assay-specific biases, TCR repertoire library preparation and sequencing were carried out by different laboratories using diverse techniques. Study-wide conclusions, independent of this receptor: Naive subsets generally had larger estimated clonotype richness than memory subsets. Sampling was limited to blood, and TCR repertoires in tissue likely differ from TCR repertoires in blood. Approximately 5% of naive CD4, approximately 3.7% of naive CD8, 2.3% of memory CD4, and less than 0.45% of memory CD8 clonotypes were shared across a few donors. Pairwise subsampling led to the expectation that sequencing depth would affect the degree of clonotype sharing among donors. Rarefaction of sorted-subset datasets indicated incomplete sequencing despite the large sequencing depth. Compared with non-shared clonotypes, the clonotypes found in all four sorted-subset donors had higher generation probabilities. The genetic and exposure-history diversity represented was limited by the small number of donors.

Using the deep immunoSEQ assay, TCR CDR3 regions were amplified from genomic DNA by multiplex PCR. Extracted genomic DNA from each cell subset was distributed evenly across all wells of several immunoSEQ 96-well plates, and each plate was treated as a replicate. Each replicate PCR for sorted subsets received 150 to 250 ng genomic DNA, equal to some 32,000 T cell genomes. Purified libraries were measured with a Qubit 3.0 fluorometer, size-checked on a Bioanalyzer 2100, and measured again with the KAPA Library Quantification kit. Each immunoSEQ 96-well plate was sequenced on its own single-read 150-cycle Illumina NextSeq 550 flow cell. The paper's data handling went like this. Because only junctional sequences without quality scores were contained in the immunoSEQ output, filtering matching that applied to full-length reads could not be performed. To assign V/J genes and CDR3, sequences were annotated using PyIR, a Python wrapper for IgBLAST v1.9, with IMGT germline references. Any read was removed if the V/J assignment was weak (E-value above 1e-6), the CDR3 was missing, or the read contained stop codons, out-of-frame junctions, or ambiguous translated residues. V3J clonotypes were defined by identical inferred V gene, J gene, and CDR3 amino acid sequence. Percentage overlap between repertoires was calculated by dividing the number of shared unique clonotypes by the size of the smaller repertoire. Repertoire richness was assessed with RTK rarefaction, the Chao1 estimator, and Recon v2.1 estimates of unobserved clonotypes. For all TCRbeta clonotypes obtained by the gDNA method from a handful of donors, generation probabilities were computed with OLGA. Sourced from immuneACCESS, this table was stored by TCRdb with only in-frame sequences that have V and J called. A share of the clones is absent; for the studies checked, an unresolved V gene accounts for under half, and the remainder has no known explanation. V, J and clone size were drawn from that table, and D and trimming were deduced from the DNA. The sample includes 550,000 to 850,000 clones, with less than 85% observed a single time. Roughly 1.7% of the sample is in the top ten clones.

The donors were healthy, HIV-negative adults with no recently reported acute infections or vaccinations. Only Caucasian adults living in Nashville, Tennessee, USA were represented among the donors. CD4+ T cells were enriched through magnetic negative selection, after which naive cells were positively selected on CD45RA and the remaining negative fraction served as the memory subset. After blood collection by leukapheresis, PBMCs were isolated using Ficoll-Histopaque density gradient centrifugation and then cryopreserved in the vapor phase of liquid nitrogen. Analytical flow cytometry was used to check the purity and quantity of every magnetically sorted T cell population. Genomic DNA was isolated from each sorted fraction and quantified by UV absorbance on a Nanodrop 2000c. Trimming takes 0 bases off V and 7 bases off J; junction bases not matched to a gene: 3. For CDR1 and CDR2, the germline V gene lists LGHNA and YNFKEQ. From its cysteine to its phenylalanine, the CDR3 spans 16 amino acids. Only the CDR3 part of the read is kept: 48 bases, read in frame from the first base.

On this clone itself: Which antigen it targets is not known. Within one base of it there is no much larger clone, and no base qualities were kept.

The chain is made from TRBV4-2 and TRBJ2-4, with 13 central nucleotides matching TRBD2. This TCR derives from a woman aged 25-40 years in good health. The material sequenced was memory CD4+ T cells sorted from blood. Interpreted using the paper, the cell subset or site label stands for: CD45RA-negative fraction. For the CDR3, the sequence is CASSQDKLAGGNIQYF. The DNA sequence is as follows: TGTGCCAGCAGCCAAGATAAACTAGCGGGAGGGAACATTCAGTACTTC.